This TCR beta chain was observed in a study of blood T cell repertoires in COVID-19. Trimming removed 6 bases at V and 2 bases at J, with 13 bases between. CDR3 length: 15 amino acids. The V gene's germline CDR1 is MRHNA and CDR2 SNTAGT. The protocol was immunoSEQ multiplex PCR, while the TCRdb copy is restricted to in-frame clones and leaves out a portion. The repertoire includes 250,000 to 300,000 clones, roughly 91% of them detected once, and under 3.5% sits in the top ten. The V call is TRBV6-4, the J call TRBJ2-2; no firm D call. The sample consisted of PBMCs or T cells enriched from blood (not recorded which). The TCR comes from a woman in her forties or fifties who had been exposed to COVID-19. The CDR3 DNA reads TGTGCCAGCAGCAGGTCGGCCAGTAACACCGGGGAGCTGTTTTTT. Translation gives CASSRSASNTGELFF.